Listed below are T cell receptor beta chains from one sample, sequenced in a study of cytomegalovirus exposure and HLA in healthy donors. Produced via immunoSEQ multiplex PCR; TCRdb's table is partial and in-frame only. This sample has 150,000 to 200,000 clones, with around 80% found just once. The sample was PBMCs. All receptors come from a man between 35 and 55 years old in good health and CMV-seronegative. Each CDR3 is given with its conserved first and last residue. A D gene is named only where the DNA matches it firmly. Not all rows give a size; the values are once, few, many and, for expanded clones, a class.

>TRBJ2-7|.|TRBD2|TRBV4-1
TGCGCCAGCAGCCACACTAGCGGGCCCTTCTACGAGCAGTACTTC
CASSHTSGPFYEQYF
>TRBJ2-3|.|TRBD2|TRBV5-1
TGCGCCAGCAGCTTGGCGATAGCGGGGGGGGAAGATACGCAGTATTTT
CASSLAIAGGEDTQYF
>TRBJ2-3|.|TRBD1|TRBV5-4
TGTGCCAGCAGCCACCACAGGGGTACAGATACGCAGTATTTT
CASSHHRGTDTQYF
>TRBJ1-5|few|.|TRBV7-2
TGTGCCAGCAGCTTAGGAGGGAGGCGCAATCAGCCCCAGCATTTT
CASSLGGRRNQPQHF
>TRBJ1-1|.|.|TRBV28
TGTGCCAGCCCATCCTCGCAGGCGGCGGGGTTAAGCTCTGAAGCTTTCTTT
CASPSSQAAGLSSEAFF
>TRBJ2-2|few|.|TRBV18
TGTGCCAGCTCACCCACGACAGGAATGAACACCGGGGAGCTGTTTTTT
CASSPTTGMNTGELFF
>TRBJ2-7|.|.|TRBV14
TGTGCCAGCAGCCCCCTCCAGGGCTACGAGCAGTACTTC
CASSPLQGYEQYF
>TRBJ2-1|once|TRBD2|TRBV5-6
TGTGCCAGCAGCGCGCCGGGACTAACACTTTACAATGAGCAGTTCTTC
CASSAPGLTLYNEQFF
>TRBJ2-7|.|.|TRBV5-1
TGCGCCAGCAGCTTTGATGGCGGGAACTACGAGCAGTACTTC
CASSFDGGNYEQYF
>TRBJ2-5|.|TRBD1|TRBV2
TGTGCCAGCCGAGACTCCGGGACAGAAGAGACCCAGTACTTC
CASRDSGTEETQYF
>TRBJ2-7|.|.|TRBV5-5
TGTGCCAGCAGCCTGAGCATGTTCTCCTACGAGCAGTACTTC
CASSLSMFSYEQYF
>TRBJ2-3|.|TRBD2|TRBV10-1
TGCGCCAGCAGACCTAGCGGGAAGTTACATACGCAGTATTTT
CASRPSGKLHTQYF
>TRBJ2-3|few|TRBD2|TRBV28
TGTGCCAGCAGTTTAATTACTCGCGGGAGAGATACGCAGTATTTT
CASSLITRGRDTQYF
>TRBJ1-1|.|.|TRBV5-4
TGTGCCAGCAGCTTGGTGGCAGGGGATGAAGCTTTCTTT
CASSLVAGDEAFF
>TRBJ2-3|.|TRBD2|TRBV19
TGTGCCAGTAGCCCCGGGACTAGCCTCACAGATACGCAGTATTTT
CASSPGTSLTDTQYF
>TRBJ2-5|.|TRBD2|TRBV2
TGTGCCGGCAGGTGGGCTAGCGGGAGAGAGACCCAGTACTTC
CAGRWASGRETQYF
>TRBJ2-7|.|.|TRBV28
TGTGCCAGCAGTTTATCGCGGTCATTGGCCAACGAGCAGTACTTC
CASSLSRSLANEQYF
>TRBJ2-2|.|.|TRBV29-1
TGCAGCGTTGACAGGGGGAACACCGGGGAGCTGTTTTTT
CSVDRGNTGELFF
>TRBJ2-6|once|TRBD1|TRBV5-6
TGTGCCAGCAGCCGACAGGGAACTGGGGCCAACGTCCTGACTTTC
CASSRQGTGANVLTF
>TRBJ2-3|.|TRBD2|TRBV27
TGTGCCAGCAGTCCCTTCGCTAGCGGGTACACAGATACGCAGTATTTT
CASSPFASGYTDTQYF
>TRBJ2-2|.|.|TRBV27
TGTGCCAGCAGTCAAAACTACAACACCGGGGAGCTGTTTTTT
CASSQNYNTGELFF
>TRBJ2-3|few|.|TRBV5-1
TGCGCCAGCAGCCTGGGACGGACCGGGGGTGCAGATACGCAGTATTTT
CASSLGRTGGADTQYF
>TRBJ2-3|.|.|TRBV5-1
TGCGCCAGCAGCTTGACGGGACAAGACACAGATACGCAGTATTTT
CASSLTGQDTDTQYF
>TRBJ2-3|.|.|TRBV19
TGTGCCAGTAGTATAGGGAGTAGCACAGATACGCAGTATTTT
CASSIGSSTDTQYF
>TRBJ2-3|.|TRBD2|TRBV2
TGTGCCAGCAGTGAGCGGGCTAGCGGGAGCGGCACAGATACGCAGTATTTT
CASSERASGSGTDTQYF
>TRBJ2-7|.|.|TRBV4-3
TGCGCCAGCAGCCAGGAACGGGACTTCTCCTACGAGCAGTACTTC
CASSQERDFSYEQYF
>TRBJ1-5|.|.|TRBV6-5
TGTGCCAGCAGTTACTCGACAGGAGGAAATCAGCCCCAGCATTTT
CASSYSTGGNQPQHF
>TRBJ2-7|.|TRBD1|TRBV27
TGTGCCAGCAGTTCCACAGGGGGCGCGGGGTACGAGCAGTACTTC
CASSSTGGAGYEQYF
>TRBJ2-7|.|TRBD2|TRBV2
TGTGCCAGCAGGGTTATTAGCGGGGAGCAGTACTTC
CASRVISGEQYF
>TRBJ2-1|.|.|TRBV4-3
TGCGCCAGCAGCCAAGAGGGGCAGGGGTCCTACAATGAGCAGTTCTTC
CASSQEGQGSYNEQFF
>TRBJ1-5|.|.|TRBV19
TGTGCCAGTAATACAGCTCGCAATCAGCCCCAGCATTTT
CASNTARNQPQHF
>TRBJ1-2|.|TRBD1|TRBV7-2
TGTGCCAGCAGCAGGGACAGGGTTGGCTATGGCTACACCTTC
CASSRDRVGYGYTF
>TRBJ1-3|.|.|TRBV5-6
TGTGCCAGCAGCCTGCCCGAACAGGGTCAGGGAAACACCATATATTTT
CASSLPEQGQGNTIYF
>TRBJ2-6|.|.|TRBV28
TGTGCCAGCAGTCCCAACAGGGAACCTGGGGCCAACGTCCTGACTTTC
CASSPNREPGANVLTF
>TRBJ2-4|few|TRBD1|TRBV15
TGTGCCACCAGCAGAGATCAGGGGGCCGGGGGCAGTCAGTACTTC
CATSRDQGAGGSQYF
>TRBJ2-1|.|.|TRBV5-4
TGTGCCAGCAGCCTTCCGCGAGGCGGGGGCGGAGGGAGTGAGCAGTTCTTC
CASSLPRGGGGGSEQFF
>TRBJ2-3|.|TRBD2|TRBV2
TGTGCCAGCAGGACTAGCGGGAGGGCGGGAGATACGCAGTATTTT
CASRTSGRAGDTQYF
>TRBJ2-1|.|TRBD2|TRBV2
TGTGCCAGCAGTGAATGGGGCGGGAGAACCTACAATGAGCAGTTCTTC
CASSEWGGRTYNEQFF
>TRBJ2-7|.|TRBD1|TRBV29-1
TGCAGCGTGGGTAGTGAGGGGGCGCAGTACTTC
CSVGSEGAQYF
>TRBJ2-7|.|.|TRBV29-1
TGCAGCGTGGCGGGACGTAGTGCCTACGAGCAGTACTTC
CSVAGRSAYEQYF
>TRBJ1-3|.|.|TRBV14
TGTGCCAGCAGCCAAGTACGCAGGAATAACGGAAACACCATATATTTT
CASSQVRRNNGNTIYF
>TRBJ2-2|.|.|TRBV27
TGTGCCAGCAGTTTCGAGCTAAACACCGGGGAGCTGTTTTTT
CASSFELNTGELFF
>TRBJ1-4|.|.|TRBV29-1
TGCAGCGGTGTGGCCAAGCGGGGTGAAAAACTGTTTTTT
CSGVAKRGEKLFF
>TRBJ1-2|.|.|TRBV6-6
TGTGCCAGCCTCCTGGGGGGTTGGGGCTACACCTTC
CASLLGGWGYTF
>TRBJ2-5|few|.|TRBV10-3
TGTGCCATCAAAACAGGAGAAGAGACCCAGTACTTC
CAIKTGEETQYF
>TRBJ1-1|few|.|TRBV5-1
TGCGCCAGCAGCTTATTCGACAGCCCACGGGTAGCTTTCTTT
CASSLFDSPRVAFF
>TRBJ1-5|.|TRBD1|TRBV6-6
TGTGCCAGCAGTCGGCCGGGACAGGAGGTTGGGCCCCAGCATTTT
CASSRPGQEVGPQHF
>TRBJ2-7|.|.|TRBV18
TGTGCCAGCTCACCACGATTTAGCTCCTACGAGCAGTACTTC
CASSPRFSSYEQYF
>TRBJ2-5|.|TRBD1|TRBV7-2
TGTGCCAGCAGCTACAGGGGGCGTGGAGAGACCCAGTACTTC
CASSYRGRGETQYF
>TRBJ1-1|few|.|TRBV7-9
TGTGCCAGCAGCTTGACAGCGAACACTGAAGCTTTCTTT
CASSLTANTEAFF
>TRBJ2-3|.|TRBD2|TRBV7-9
TGTGCCAGCAGCCCAGGACTAGCGGGAGATACGCAGTATTTT
CASSPGLAGDTQYF
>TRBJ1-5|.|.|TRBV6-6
TGTGCCAGCAACGAGAGGGTAAGCAATCAGCCCCAGCATTTT
CASNERVSNQPQHF
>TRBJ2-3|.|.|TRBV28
TGTGCCAGCACGAGGGCTAGCGGCACAGATACGCAGTATTTT
CASTRASGTDTQYF
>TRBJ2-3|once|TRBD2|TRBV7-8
TGTGCCAGCAGCACCTGGACTAGCGGGAGCACAGATACGCAGTATTTT
CASSTWTSGSTDTQYF
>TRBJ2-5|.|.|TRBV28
TGTGCCAGCAGTTTGCCCAGCGGCCAAGAGACCCAGTACTTC
CASSLPSGQETQYF